One sample yielded the 12 T cell receptor beta chains listed below, sequenced in a study of shared clonotypes between healthy human individuals. Naive CD8 populations comprised CD45RO-negative cells positively selected for CCR7, excluding terminally differentiated effector memory CD45RA+ cells. Sequencing was performed with immunoSEQ multiplex PCR; in TCRdb, only in-frame clones are kept and a portion is missing. Here the sample spans a few hundred thousand clones, 95% being singletons. Material: naive CD8+ T cells sorted from blood. Receptor source: a woman in her thirties in good health.

The chain is built from TRBV7-8 and TRBJ2-7, with a tentative D call TRBD2 (6 bases). Germline-derived CDR1 and CDR2 are SGHVS and FQNEAQ. CDR3 length: 19 amino acids. Trimming removed 3 bases from V and 1 base from J, with 25 bases in between. The CDR3 reads CASSFGRTHSGVLSYEQYF. CDR3 coding DNA: TGTGCCAGCAGCTTCGGGCGGACACATAGCGGAGTACTATCCTACGAGCAGTACTTC.

V is TRBV27 and J is TRBJ2-7; 8 positions agree with TRBD1. After removal of 3 bases from V and 1 base from J, the junction contained 2 bases not matched to a gene. This CDR3 has 14 residues. CDR1 and CDR2 from the germline V gene are MNHEY and SMNVEV (reference sequence). DNA of the CDR3: TGTGCCAGCAGTTTCAGGGGGCCTTCCTACGAGCAGTACTTC. This codes for CASSFRGPSYEQYF.

The J gene is TRBJ2-3, the V gene TRBV4-1; TRBD2 matches at 12 bases. Germline CDR1 reads MGHRA; CDR2 reads YSYEKL. Losses at the gene ends were 2 bases for V and 0 bases for J; bases not matched to a gene: 6. This CDR3 has 18 residues. CDR3 DNA sequence: TGCGCCAGCAGCCAATCGGGGACTAGCGGGTATAGCACAGATACGCAGTATTTT. Translated, it gives CASSQSGTSGYSTDTQYF.

This clone was seen just once. CDR3 region: CASSLEPGLAKNIQYF. Here the CDR3 DNA reads TGTGCCAGCAGCTTAGAACCAGGGCTAGCCAAAAACATTCAGTACTTC. The V call is TRBV11-2, the J call TRBJ2-4, with TRBD1 as a possible D gene (5 bases). V dropped 0 bases and J dropped 0 bases, with 9 bases sitting between them. This CDR3 has 16 amino acids. From germline, CDR1 is SGHAT and CDR2 FQNNGV.

The chain couples TRBV30 to TRBJ1-1; D perhaps matches TRBD1 (6 bases). The ends were cut back, 1 base at V and 1 base at J, with 16 bases in the middle. The CDR3 is made up of 16 amino acids. CDR1 is GTSNPN and CDR2 is SVGIG in the germline V gene (reference sequence). The CDR3 sequence: CAWSGTRGGSNTEAFF. DNA for the CDR3: TGTGCCTGGAGTGGGACTAGGGGGGGCTCGAACACTGAAGCTTTCTTT.

The chain uses TRBV27 and TRBJ2-5; the match to TRBD2 covers 9 bases. Looked up from germline, CDR1 is MNHEY and CDR2 is SMNVEV (reference sequence). CDR3 length: 16 residues. The junction had 8 bases not matched to a gene; V was cut back by 4 bases and J by 2 bases. The CDR3 nucleotides are TGTGCCAGCAGTTCGTGGACTAGCGTCGCACAAGAGACCCAGTACTTC. As protein: CASSSWTSVAQETQYF.

The V and J genes are TRBV2 and TRBJ1-4; 9 bases map to TRBD1. V was pared by 1 base and J by 5 bases, with 2 bases of the junction left unmatched. The CDR3 runs to 15 residues. Per germline, CDR1 SNHLY and CDR2 FYNNEI. Written as DNA, the CDR3 is TGTGCCAGCAGTGAAGAGGGACAGGGAAATGAAAAACTGTTTTTT. Translation gives CASSEEGQGNEKLFF.

The chain carries TRBV28 and TRBJ2-7, with no clear D. The V gene lost 8 bases and the J gene lost 2 bases, with 10 bases spanning the gap. This CDR3 is built from 12 residues. The germline V gene has CDR1 MDHEN and CDR2 SYDVKM. CDR3 sequence reads: CASGAATYEQYF. In nucleotides, the CDR3 is TGTGCCAGCGGAGCAGCCACCTACGAGCAGTACTTC.

The chain couples TRBV25-1 to TRBJ2-5; 8 bases are shared with TRBD2. The CDR3 has 14 amino acids. CDR1 is MGHDK, CDR2 SYGVNS, per germline. V lost 7 bases to trimming and J lost 4 bases; unmatched junction nucleotides: 8. The CDR3 reads CASNSGSKVETQYF. DNA of the CDR3: TGTGCCAGCAACAGCGGGAGCAAGGTAGAGACCCAGTACTTC. Full variable domain (remainder filled in from reference TRBV25-1 and TRBJ2-5): EADIYQTPRYLVIGTGKKITLECSQTMGHDKMYWYQQDPGMELHLIHYSYGVNSTEKGDLSSESTVSRIRTEHFPLTLESARPSHTSQYLCASNSGSKVETQYFGPGTRLLVL.

This chain uses TRBV28 with TRBJ1-3; 7 bases are a match to TRBD1. Germline trimming cut 5 bases from V and 0 bases from J; bases unmatched to any gene: 7. Per germline, CDR1 MDHEN and CDR2 SYDVKM. The CDR3 extends over 16 amino acids. The CDR3 loop is CASSPPGQFSGNTIYF. Written as DNA, the CDR3 is TGTGCCAGCAGTCCGCCGGGACAGTTCTCTGGAAACACCATATATTTT.

The CDR3 DNA reads as TGTGCCAGCAACCCACAGGGGGAGCATAAAGAGACCCAGTACTTC. Amino acid sequence: CASNPQGEHKETQYF. The J gene is TRBJ2-5, the V gene TRBV28; 8 bases match TRBD1. J gave up 3 bases and V 7 bases, and 10 bases lay outside the gene matches. The germline V gene has CDR1 MDHEN and CDR2 SYDVKM. CDR3 length: 15 amino acids.

This chain links TRBV5-8 with TRBJ2-7, with D perhaps matching TRBD1 (6 bases). V lost 1 base, J lost 2 bases, and 7 bases lay in between. Germline V gives CDR1 SGHTS, CDR2 YDEGEE. This CDR3 has 13 amino acids. For the CDR3, the DNA is TGTGCCAGCAGCTTGACAGGGACCTACGAGCAGTACTTC. Translating it yields CASSLTGTYEQYF. Based on the CDR3 plus reference TRBV5-8 and TRBJ2-7, the full variable domain is EAGVTQSPTHLIKTRGQQATLRCSPISGHTSVYWYQQALGLGLQFLLWYDEGEERNRGNFPPRFSGRQFPNYSSELNVNALELEDSALYLCASSLTGTYEQYFGPGTRLTVT.